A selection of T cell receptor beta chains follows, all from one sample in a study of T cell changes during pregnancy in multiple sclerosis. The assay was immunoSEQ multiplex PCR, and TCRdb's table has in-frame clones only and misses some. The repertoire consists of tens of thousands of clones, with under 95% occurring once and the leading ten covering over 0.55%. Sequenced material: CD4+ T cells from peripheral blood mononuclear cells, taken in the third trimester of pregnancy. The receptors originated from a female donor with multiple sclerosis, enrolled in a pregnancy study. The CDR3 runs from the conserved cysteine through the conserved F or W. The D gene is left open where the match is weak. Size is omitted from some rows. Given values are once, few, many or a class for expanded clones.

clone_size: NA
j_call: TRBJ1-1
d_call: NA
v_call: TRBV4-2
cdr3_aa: CASSPPGAGDTEAFF
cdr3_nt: TGTGCCAGCAGCCCCCCCGGAGCTGGAGACACTGAAGCTTTCTTT

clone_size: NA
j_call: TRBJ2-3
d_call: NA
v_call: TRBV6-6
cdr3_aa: CASSSGRVYTDTQYF
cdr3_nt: TGTGCCAGCAGTTCGGGCAGGGTCTACACAGATACGCAGTATTTT

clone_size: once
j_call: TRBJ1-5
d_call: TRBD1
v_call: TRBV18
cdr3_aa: CASSPQGAGNQPQHF
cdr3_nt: TGTGCCAGCTCACCACAGGGGGCGGGCAATCAGCCCCAGCATTTT

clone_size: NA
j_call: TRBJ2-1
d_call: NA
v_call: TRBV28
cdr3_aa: CASRGSSYNEQFF
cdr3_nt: TGTGCCAGCAGGGGGAGCTCCTACAATGAGCAGTTCTTC

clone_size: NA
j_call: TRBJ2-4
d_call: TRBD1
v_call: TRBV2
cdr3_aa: CASSGPRDRAKNIQYF
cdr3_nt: TGTGCCAGCAGTGGCCCTCGGGACAGAGCCAAAAACATTCAGTACTTC

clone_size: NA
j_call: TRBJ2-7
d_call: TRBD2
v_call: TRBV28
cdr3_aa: CASSSPQVAGGPYEQYF
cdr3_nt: TGTGCCAGCAGTTCCCCCCAGGTGGCGGGAGGTCCCTACGAGCAGTACTTC

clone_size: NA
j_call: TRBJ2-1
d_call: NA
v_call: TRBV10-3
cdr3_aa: CAISESTSSSYNEQFF
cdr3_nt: TGTGCCATCAGTGAGTCGACTTCAAGCTCCTACAATGAGCAGTTCTTC

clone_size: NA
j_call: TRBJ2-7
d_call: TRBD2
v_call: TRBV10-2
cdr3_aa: CASSESKGLAGVSYEQYF
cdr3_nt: TGCGCCAGCAGTGAGTCGAAGGGGCTAGCGGGGGTTTCCTACGAGCAGTACTTC

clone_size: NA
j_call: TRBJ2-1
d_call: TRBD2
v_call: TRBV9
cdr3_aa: CASSTVGGYSYNEQFF
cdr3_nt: TGTGCCAGCAGCACCGTCGGGGGGTACTCCTACAATGAGCAGTTCTTC

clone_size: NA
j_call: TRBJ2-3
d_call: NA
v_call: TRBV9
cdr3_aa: CASSVLVSTDTQYF
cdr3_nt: TGTGCCAGCAGCGTATTAGTGAGCACAGATACGCAGTATTTT

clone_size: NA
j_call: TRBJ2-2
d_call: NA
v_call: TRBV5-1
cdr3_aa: CASSLVKLSGPFTGELFF
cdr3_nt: TGCGCCAGCAGCTTGGTGAAACTTAGCGGCCCATTCACCGGGGAGCTGTTTTTT

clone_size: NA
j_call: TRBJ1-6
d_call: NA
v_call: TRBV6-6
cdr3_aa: CASSRTAYNSPLHF
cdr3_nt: TGTGCCAGCAGTAGGACAGCCTATAATTCACCCCTCCACTTT

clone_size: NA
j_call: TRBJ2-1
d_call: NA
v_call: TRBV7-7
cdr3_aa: CASSLVASNEQFF
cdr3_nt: TGTGCCAGCAGCTTAGTAGCTAGCAATGAGCAGTTCTTC

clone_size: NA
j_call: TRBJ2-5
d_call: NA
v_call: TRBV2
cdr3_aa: CASSEGLGGETQYF
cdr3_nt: TGTGCCAGCAGTGAAGGGCTAGGGGGAGAGACCCAGTACTTC

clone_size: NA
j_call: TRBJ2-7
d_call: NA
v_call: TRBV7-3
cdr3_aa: CASSLHEGRGEQYF
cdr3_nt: TGTGCCAGCAGCTTACATGAGGGTCGCGGCGAGCAGTACTTC

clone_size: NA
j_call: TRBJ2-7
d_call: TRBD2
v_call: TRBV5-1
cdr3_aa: CASSPSGLNTYEQYF
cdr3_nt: TGCGCCAGCAGCCCGTCGGGACTAAATACCTACGAGCAGTACTTC

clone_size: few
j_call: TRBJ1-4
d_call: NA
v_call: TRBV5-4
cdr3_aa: CASSSYREEKLFF
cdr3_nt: TGTGCCAGCAGCTCCTACAGGGAAGAAAAACTGTTTTTT

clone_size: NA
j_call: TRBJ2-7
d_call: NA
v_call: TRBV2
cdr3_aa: CASSPSRRSAYEQYF
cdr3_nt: TGTGCCAGCAGTCCTTCAAGGCGGAGTGCCTACGAGCAGTACTTC

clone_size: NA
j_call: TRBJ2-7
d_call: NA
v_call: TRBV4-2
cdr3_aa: CASSQELTYEQYF
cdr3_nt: TGTGCCAGCAGCCAAGAACTGACTTACGAGCAGTACTTC

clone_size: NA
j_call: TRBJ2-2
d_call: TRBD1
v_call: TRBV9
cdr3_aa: CASSVAPGGRTGELFF
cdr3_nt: TGTGCCAGCAGCGTAGCCCCAGGGGGAAGGACCGGGGAGCTGTTTTTT

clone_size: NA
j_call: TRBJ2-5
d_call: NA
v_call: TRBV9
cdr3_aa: CASSRGGEQETQYF
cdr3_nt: TGTGCCAGCAGCCGAGGGGGGGAACAAGAGACCCAGTACTTC

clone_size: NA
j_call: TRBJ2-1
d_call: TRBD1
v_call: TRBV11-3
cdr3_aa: CASSLGQGNEQFF
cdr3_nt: TGTGCCAGCAGCTTAGGACAGGGGAATGAGCAGTTCTTC

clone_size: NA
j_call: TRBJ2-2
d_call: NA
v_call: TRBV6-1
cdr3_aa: CASRAGLNTGELFF
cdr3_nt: TGTGCCAGCAGGGCAGGGCTTAACACCGGGGAGCTGTTTTTT

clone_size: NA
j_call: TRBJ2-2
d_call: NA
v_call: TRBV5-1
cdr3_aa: CASRRGTNTGELFF
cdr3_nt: TGCGCCAGCCGGCGCGGGACGAACACCGGGGAGCTGTTTTTT

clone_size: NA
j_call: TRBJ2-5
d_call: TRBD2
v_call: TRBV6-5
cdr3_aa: CASSSASGRVETQYF
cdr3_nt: TGTGCCAGCAGTTCCGCTAGCGGGAGAGTGGAGACCCAGTACTTC

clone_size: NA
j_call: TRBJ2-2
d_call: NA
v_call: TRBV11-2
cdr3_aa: CASSIIRGVTGELFF
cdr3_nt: TGTGCCAGCAGCATTATCCGGGGAGTCACCGGGGAGCTGTTTTTT

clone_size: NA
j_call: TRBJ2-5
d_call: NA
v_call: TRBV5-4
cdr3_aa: CASSLDRGETQYF
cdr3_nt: TGTGCCAGCAGCTTGGATCGAGGGGAGACCCAGTACTTC

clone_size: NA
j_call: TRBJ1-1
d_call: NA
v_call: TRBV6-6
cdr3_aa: CASSRQKNTEAFF
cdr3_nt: TGTGCCAGCAGTCGACAGAAGAACACTGAAGCTTTCTTT

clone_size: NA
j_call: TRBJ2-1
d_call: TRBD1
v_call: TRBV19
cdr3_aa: CATRWDRYNEQFF
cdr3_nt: TGTGCCACTAGATGGGACAGATACAATGAGCAGTTCTTC

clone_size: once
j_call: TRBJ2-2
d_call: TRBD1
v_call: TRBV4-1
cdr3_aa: CASSQDRTGWSSGELFF
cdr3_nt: TGCGCCAGCAGCCAAGATAGGACAGGGTGGTCTTCCGGGGAGCTGTTTTTT

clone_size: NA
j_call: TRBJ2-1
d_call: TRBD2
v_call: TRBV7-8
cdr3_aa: CASRKLAGSYNEQFF
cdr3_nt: TGTGCCAGCAGGAAGCTAGCGGGGAGCTACAATGAGCAGTTCTTC

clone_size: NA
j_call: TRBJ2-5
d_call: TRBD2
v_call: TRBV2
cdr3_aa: CASRLRTSGQETQYF
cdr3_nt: TGTGCCAGCAGACTACGGACTAGCGGGCAAGAGACCCAGTACTTC

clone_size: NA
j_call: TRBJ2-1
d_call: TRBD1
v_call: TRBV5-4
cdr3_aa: CASTRDRGPNNEQFF
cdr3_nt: TGTGCCAGCACCCGGGACAGGGGGCCGAACAATGAGCAGTTCTTC

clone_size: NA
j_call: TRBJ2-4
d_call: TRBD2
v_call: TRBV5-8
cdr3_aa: CASSFSPGGIGIQYF
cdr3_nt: TGTGCCAGCAGCTTTTCCCCGGGGGGGATCGGCATTCAGTACTTC

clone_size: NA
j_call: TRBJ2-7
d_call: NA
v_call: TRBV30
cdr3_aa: CAWSPPGQEYYEQYF
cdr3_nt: TGTGCCTGGAGTCCCCCGGGACAAGAATACTACGAGCAGTACTTC

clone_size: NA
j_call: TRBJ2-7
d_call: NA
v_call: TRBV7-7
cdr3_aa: CASSLDISYEQYF
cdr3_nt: TGTGCCAGCAGCTTAGACATTTCCTACGAGCAGTACTTC